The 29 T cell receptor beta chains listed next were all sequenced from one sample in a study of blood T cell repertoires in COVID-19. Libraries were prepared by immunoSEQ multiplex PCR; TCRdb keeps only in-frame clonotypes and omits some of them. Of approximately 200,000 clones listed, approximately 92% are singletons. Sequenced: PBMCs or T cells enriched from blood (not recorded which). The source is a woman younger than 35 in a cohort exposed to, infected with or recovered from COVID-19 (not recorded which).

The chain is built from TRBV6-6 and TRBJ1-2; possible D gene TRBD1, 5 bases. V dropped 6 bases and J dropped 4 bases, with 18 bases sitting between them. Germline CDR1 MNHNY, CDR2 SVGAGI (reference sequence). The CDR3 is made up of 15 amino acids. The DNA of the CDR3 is TGTGCCAGCAGCCCAAACAGGATCCAGCGCTATGGCTACACCTTC. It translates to CASSPNRIQRYGYTF.

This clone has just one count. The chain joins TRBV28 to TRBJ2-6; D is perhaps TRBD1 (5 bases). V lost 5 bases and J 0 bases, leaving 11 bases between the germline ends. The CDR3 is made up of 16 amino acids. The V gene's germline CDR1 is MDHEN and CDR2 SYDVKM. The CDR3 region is CASSPRQFSGANVLTF. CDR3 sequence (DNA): TGTGCCAGCAGTCCCCGACAGTTCTCTGGGGCCAACGTCCTGACTTTC.

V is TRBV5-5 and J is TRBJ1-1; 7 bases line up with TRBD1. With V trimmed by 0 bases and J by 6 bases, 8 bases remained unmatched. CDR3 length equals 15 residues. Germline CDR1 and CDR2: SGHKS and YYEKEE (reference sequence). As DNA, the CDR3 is TGTGCCAGCAGCTTGGTTGTGTCAGGGGGGCCTGAAGCTTTCTTT. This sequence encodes CASSLVVSGGPEAFF. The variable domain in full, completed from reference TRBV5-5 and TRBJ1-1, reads DAGVTQSPTHLIKTRGQQVTLRCSPISGHKSVSWYQQVLGQGPQFIFQYYEKEERGRGNFPDRFSARQFPNYSSELNVNALLLGDSALYLCASSLVVSGGPEAFFGQGTRLTVV.

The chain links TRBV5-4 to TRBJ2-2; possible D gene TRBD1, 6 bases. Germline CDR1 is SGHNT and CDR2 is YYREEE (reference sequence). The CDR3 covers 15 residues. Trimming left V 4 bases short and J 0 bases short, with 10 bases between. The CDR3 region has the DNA TGTGCCAGCAGCGTGGACAGCACGAACACCGGGGAGCTGTTTTTT. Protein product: CASSVDSTNTGELFF. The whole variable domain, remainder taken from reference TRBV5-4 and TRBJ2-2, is ETGVTQSPTHLIKTRGQQVTLRCSSQSGHNTVSWYQQALGQGPQFIFQYYREEENGRGNFPPRFSGLQFPNYSSELNVNALELDDSALYLCASSVDSTNTGELFFGEGSRLTVL.

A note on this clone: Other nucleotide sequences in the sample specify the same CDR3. CDR3 nucleotides: TGCAGCGTGGGCACAGGGAACACTGAAGCTTTCTTT. Protein sequence: CSVGTGNTEAFF. The V gene is TRBV29-1, the J gene TRBJ1-1; possible D gene TRBD1, 5 bases. Between the trimmed V and J ends, which lost 6 bases and 1 base, there was a span of 9 bases. CDR3 length: 12 residues. Germline CDR1 reads SQVTM; CDR2 reads ANQGSEA.

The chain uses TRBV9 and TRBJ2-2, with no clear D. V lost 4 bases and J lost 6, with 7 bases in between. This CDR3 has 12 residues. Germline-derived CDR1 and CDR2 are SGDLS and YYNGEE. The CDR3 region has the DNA TGTGCCAGCAGCCCCGAGGCCGGGGAGCTGTTTTTT. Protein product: CASSPEAGELFF.

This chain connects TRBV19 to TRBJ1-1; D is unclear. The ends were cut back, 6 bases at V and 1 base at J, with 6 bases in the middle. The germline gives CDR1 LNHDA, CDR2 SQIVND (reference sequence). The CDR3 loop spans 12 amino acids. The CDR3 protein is CASSPWNTEAFF. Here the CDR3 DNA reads TGTGCCAGTAGCCCTTGGAACACTGAAGCTTTCTTT. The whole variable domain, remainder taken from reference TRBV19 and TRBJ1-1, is DGGITQSPKYLFRKEGQNVTLSCEQNLNHDAMYWYRQDPGQGLRLIYYSQIVNDFQKGDIAEGYSVSREKKESFPLTVTSAQKNPTAFYLCASSPWNTEAFFGQGTRLTVV.

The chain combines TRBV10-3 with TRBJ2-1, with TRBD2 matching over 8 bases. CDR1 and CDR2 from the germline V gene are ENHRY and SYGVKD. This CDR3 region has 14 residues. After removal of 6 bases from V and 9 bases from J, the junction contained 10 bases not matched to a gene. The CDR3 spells CAISPSGGRLEQFF. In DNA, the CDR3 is TGTGCCATCAGCCCGAGTGGCGGGAGGCTTGAGCAGTTCTTC.

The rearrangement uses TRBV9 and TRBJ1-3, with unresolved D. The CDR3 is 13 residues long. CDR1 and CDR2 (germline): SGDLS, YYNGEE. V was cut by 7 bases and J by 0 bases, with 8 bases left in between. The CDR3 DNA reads TGTGCCAGCGCGGAGAGCTCTGGAAACACCATATATTTT. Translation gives CASAESSGNTIYF.

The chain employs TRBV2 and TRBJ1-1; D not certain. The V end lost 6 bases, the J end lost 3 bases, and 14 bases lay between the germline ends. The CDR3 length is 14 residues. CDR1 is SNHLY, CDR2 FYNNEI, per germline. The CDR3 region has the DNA TGTGCCAGCAGCGCTACAGCCATCGACACTGAAGCTTTCTTT. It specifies CASSATAIDTEAFF.

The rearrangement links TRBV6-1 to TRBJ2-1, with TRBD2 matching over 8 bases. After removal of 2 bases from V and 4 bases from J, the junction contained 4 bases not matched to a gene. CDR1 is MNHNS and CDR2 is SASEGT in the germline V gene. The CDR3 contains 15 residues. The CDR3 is CASSERSGAYNEQFF. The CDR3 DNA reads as TGTGCCAGCAGTGAACGTAGCGGGGCTTACAATGAGCAGTTCTTC.

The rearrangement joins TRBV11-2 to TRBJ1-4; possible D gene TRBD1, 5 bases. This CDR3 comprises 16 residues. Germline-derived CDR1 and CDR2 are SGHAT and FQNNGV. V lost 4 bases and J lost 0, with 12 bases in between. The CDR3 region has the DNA TGTGCCAGCAGCTCCGGCCCGACAGCAACTAATGAAAAACTGTTTTTT. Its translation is CASSSGPTATNEKLFF.

The CDR3 region has the DNA TGCGCCAGCAGCTACAGACCGGGACTAGCGGACTTGTCCTACAATGAGCAGTTCTTC. Amino acid sequence: CASSYRPGLADLSYNEQFF. This rearrangement joins TRBV5-1 to TRBJ2-1; TRBD2 matches 11 bases. The CDR3 sequence is 19 residues long. CDR1 and CDR2 from the germline V gene are SGHRS and YFSETQ. Unmatched junction bases numbered 12, after V lost 3 bases and J lost 1 base.

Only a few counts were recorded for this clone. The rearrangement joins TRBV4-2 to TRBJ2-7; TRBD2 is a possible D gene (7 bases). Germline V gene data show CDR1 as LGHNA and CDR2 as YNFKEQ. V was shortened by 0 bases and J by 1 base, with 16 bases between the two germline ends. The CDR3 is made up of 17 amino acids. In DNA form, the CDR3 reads TGTGCCAGCAGCCAAGATCAGAGGGGGGGCATTTCCTACGAGCAGTACTTC. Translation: CASSQDQRGGISYEQYF.

CDR3 loop: CAISESGQNYGYTF. In nucleotides, the CDR3 is TGTGCCATCAGTGAGTCGGGACAGAACTATGGCTACACCTTC. V and J are TRBV10-3 and TRBJ1-2; 7 bases fit TRBD1. Trimming at V came to 0 bases and at J to 2 bases, leaving 0 bases not matched to a gene. Germline CDR1 and CDR2: ENHRY and SYGVKD. CDR3 length equals 14 residues.

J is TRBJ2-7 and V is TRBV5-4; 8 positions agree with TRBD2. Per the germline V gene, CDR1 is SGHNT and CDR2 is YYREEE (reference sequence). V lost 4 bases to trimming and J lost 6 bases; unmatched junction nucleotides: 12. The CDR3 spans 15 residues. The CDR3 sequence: CASSAPGLEPGEQYF. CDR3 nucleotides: TGTGCCAGCAGCGCTCCGGGACTAGAACCAGGCGAGCAGTACTTC.

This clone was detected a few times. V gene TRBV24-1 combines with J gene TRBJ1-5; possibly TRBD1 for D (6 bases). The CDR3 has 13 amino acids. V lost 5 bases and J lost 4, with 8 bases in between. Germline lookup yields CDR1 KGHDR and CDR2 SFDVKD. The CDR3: CATSGQGNQPQHF. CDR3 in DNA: TGTGCCACCAGTGGGCAGGGGAATCAGCCCCAGCATTTT.

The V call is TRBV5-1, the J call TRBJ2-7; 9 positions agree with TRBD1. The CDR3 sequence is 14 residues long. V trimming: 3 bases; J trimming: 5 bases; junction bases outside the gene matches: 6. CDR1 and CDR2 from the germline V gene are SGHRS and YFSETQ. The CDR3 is CASSWGTGTHEQYF. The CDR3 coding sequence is TGCGCCAGCAGCTGGGGGACAGGGACCCACGAGCAGTACTTC.

CDR3 in amino acids: CASSQVGTGIGYTF. The CDR3 bases are TGCGCCAGCAGCCAAGTGGGGACAGGGATAGGCTACACCTTC. The chain is built from TRBV4-1 and TRBJ1-2; 9 nucleotides line up with TRBD1. There are 14 residues in the CDR3. Germline lookup yields CDR1 MGHRA and CDR2 YSYEKL. The ends lost 1 base at V and 8 bases at J; junction bases unmatched: 5.

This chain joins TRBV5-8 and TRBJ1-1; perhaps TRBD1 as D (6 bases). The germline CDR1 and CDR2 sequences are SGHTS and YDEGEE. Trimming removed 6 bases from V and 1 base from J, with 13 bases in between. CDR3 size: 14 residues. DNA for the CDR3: TGTGCCAGCACCCAGGGGCAGGCGAACACTGAAGCTTTCTTT. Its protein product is CASTQGQANTEAFF.

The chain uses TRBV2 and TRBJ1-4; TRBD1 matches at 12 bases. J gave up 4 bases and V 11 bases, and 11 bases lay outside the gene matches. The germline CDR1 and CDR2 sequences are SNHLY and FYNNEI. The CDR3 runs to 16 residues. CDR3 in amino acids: CAGQAGTGGFNEKLFF. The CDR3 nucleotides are TGTGCCGGACAAGCGGGGACAGGGGGCTTTAATGAAAAACTGTTTTTT.

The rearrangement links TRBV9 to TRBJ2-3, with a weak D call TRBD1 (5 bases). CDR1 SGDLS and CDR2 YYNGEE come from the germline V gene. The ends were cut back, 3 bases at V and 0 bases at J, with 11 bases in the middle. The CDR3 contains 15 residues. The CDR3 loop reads CASSGVDSSTDTQYF. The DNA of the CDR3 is TGTGCCAGCAGCGGTGTTGACAGTAGCACAGATACGCAGTATTTT. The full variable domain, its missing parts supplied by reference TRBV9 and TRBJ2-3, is DSGVTQTPKHLITATGQRVTLRCSPRSGDLSVYWYQQSLDQGLQFLIQYYNGEERAKGNILERFSAQQFPDLHSELNLSSLELGDSALYFCASSGVDSSTDTQYFGPGTRLTVL.

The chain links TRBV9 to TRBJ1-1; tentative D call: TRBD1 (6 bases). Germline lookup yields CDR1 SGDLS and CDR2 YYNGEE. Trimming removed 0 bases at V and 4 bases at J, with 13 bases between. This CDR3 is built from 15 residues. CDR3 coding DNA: TGTGCCAGCAGCGTAGGTCCAGGGGAGGGCACTGAAGCTTTCTTT. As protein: CASSVGPGEGTEAFF.

CDR3 amino acids: CASSGDRGIEPQHF. CDR3 nucleotides: TGTGCCAGCAGTGGGGACAGGGGAATTGAGCCCCAGCATTTT. This chain connects TRBV2 to TRBJ1-5; 10 positions agree with TRBD1. J gave up 8 bases and V 4 bases, and 5 bases lay outside the gene matches. CDR1 is SNHLY and CDR2 is FYNNEI in the germline V gene. The CDR3 covers 14 residues.

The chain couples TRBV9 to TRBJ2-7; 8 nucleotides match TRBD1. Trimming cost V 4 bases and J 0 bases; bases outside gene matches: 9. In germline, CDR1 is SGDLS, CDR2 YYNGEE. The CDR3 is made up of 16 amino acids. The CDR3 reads CASSPGQDSSSYEQYF. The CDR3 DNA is TGTGCCAGCAGCCCGGGACAGGATTCTAGCTCCTACGAGCAGTACTTC.

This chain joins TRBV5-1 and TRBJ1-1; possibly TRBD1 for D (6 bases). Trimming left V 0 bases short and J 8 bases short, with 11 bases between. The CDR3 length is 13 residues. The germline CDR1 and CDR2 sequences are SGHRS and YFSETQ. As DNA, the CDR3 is TGCGCCAGCAGCTTGGTTCAGGGGCAGGAAGCTTTCTTT. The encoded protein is CASSLVQGQEAFF.

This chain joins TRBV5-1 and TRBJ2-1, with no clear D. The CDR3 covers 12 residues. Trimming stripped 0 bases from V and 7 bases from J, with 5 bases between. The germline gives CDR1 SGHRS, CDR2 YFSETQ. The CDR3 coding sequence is TGCGCCAGCAGCTTGGACTCGAATGAGCAGTTCTTC. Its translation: CASSLDSNEQFF.

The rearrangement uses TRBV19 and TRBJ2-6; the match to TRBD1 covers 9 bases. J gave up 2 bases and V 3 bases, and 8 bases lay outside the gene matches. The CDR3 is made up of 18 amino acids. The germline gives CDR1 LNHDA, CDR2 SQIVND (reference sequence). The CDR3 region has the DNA TGTGCCAGTAGTATCCCCGGGACAGGGTTAGCTGGGGCCAACGTCCTGACTTTC. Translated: CASSIPGTGLAGANVLTF.

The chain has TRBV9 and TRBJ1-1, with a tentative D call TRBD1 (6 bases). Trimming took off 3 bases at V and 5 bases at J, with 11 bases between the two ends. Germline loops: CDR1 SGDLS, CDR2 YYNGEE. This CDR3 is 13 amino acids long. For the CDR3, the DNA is TGTGCCAGCAGCGCTGGACAGTTAACTGAAGCTTTCTTT. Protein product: CASSAGQLTEAFF.